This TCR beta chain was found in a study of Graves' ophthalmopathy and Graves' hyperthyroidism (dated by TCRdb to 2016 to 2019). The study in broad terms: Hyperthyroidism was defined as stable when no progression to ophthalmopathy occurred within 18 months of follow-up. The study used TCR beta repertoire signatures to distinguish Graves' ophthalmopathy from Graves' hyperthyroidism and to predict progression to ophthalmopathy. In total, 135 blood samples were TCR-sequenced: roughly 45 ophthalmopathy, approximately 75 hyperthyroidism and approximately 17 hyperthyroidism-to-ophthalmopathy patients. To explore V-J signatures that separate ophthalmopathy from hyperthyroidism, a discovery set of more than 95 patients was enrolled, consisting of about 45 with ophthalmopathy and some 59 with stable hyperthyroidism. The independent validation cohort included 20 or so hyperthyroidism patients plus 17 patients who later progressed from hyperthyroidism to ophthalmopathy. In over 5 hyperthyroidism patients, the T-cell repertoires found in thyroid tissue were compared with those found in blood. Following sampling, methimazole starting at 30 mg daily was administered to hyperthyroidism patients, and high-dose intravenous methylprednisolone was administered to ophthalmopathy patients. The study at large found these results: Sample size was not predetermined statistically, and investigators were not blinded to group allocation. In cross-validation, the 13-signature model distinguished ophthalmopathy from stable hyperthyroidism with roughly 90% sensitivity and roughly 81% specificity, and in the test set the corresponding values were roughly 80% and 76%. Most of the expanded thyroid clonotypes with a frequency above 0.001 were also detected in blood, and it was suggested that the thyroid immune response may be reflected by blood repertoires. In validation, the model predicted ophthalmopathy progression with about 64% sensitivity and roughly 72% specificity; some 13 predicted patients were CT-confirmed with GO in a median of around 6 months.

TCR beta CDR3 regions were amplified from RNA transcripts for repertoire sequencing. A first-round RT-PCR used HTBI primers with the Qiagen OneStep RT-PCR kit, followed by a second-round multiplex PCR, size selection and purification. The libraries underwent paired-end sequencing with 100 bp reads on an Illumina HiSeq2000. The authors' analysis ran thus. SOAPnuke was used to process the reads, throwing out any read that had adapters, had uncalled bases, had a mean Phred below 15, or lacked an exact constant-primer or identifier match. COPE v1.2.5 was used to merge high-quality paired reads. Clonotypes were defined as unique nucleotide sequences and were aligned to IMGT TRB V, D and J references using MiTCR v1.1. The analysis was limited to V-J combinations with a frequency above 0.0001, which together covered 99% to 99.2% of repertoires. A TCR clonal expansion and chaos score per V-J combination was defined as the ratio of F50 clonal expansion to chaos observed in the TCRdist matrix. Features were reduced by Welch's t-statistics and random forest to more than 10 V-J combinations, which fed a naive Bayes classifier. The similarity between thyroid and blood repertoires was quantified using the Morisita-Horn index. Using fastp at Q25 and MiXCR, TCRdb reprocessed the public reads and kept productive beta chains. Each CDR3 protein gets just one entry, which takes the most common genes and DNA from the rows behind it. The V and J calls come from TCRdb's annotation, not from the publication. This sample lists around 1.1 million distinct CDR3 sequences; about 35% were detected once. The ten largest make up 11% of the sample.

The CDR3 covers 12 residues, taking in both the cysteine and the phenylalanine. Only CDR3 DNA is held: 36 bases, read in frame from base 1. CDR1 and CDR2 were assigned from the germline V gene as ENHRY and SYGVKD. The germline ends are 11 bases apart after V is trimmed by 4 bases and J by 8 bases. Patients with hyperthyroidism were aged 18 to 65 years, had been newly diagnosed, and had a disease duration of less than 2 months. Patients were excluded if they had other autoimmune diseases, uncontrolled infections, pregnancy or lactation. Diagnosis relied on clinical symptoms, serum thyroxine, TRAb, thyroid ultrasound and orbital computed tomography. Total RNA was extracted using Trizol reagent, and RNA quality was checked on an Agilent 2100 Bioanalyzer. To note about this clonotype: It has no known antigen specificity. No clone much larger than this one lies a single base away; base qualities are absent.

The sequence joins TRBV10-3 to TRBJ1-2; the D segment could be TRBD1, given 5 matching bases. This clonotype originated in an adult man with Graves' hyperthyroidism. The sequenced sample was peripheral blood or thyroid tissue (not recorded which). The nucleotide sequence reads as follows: TGTGCCATCAGTGCGGACGGGACGGGCTACACCTTC. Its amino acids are CAISADGTGYTF.